This T cell receptor beta chain was sequenced in a study of T cells in Graves' hyperthyroidism and ophthalmopathy. Exclusions: uncontrolled infection, other autoimmune disease, pregnancy, lactation. 9 to 10 ml fresh peripheral blood yielded the PBMCs. RNA transcripts were the template for amplifying TCR beta CDR3 regions. The HTBI primer set was used in a first-round RT-PCR of the TCR CDR3. TCRdb recomputed calls from the multiplex PCR reads with MiXCR, one row per CDR3 protein. This sample has fewer than 200,000 distinct CDR3 sequences, with approximately 15% found just once. Looked up from germline, CDR1 is SGHAT and CDR2 is FQNNGV. The length of the CDR3 is 14 residues. The ends lost 3 bases at V and 10 bases at J; junction bases unmatched: 11.

Sequenced: blood. The rearrangement uses TRBV11-2 and TRBJ1-1, with 7 positions matching TRBD1. The clonotype was recovered from a woman in her fifties or sixties with Graves' hyperthyroidism. This CDR3 is CASSLDPGGSGAFF. CDR3 DNA sequence: TGTGCCAGCAGCTTGGACCCAGGGGGAAGTGGAGCTTTCTTT.